A selection of T cell receptor beta chains follows, all from one sample in a study of tumor-infiltrating lymphocytes in primary liver carcinoma. One entry per CDR3 protein, called by TCRdb with MiXCR from the multiplex PCR reads. The sample includes 75,000 to 80,000 distinct CDR3 sequences, 65% to 75% of them seen just once. The sample taken for sequencing was tumor-adjacent normal liver tissue. The receptors derive from a man aged 35 to 55 with primary liver carcinoma and hepatitis B virus infection. Both conserved end residues are part of each CDR3. A D gene is named only where the DNA matches it firmly. Clone size is not always given. Where it is, it says once, few, many or a class for expanded clones.

j_call v_call clone_size cdr3_length d_call cdr3_aa cdr3_nt
TRBJ2-1 TRBV11-3 - 16 - CASSLATGVDYNEQFF TGTGCCAGCAGCTTAGCTACTGGGGTAGACTACAATGAGCAGTTCTTC
TRBJ2-7 TRBV12-3/TRBV12-4 - 15 TRBD1 CASNRGTGGPYRQYF TGTGCCAGCAATCGGGGGACAGGTGGTCCCTATCGGCAGTACTTC
TRBJ2-1 TRBV24-1 many 16 TRBD2 CATSDSTSGRLNEQFF TGTGCCACCAGTGATTCGACTAGCGGGAGACTCAATGAGCAGTTCTTC
TRBJ2-3 TRBV4-2 - 16 TRBD2 CASSQELAPRTHTQYF TGTGCCAGCAGTCAAGAACTAGCGCCACGCACACATACGCAGTATTTT
TRBJ2-7 TRBV12-3/TRBV12-4 - 13 - CASNESISYEQYF TGTGCCAGCAATGAAAGCATCTCCTACGAGCAGTACTTC
TRBJ2-1 TRBV4-3 - 15 - CASNPRPNSYNEQFF TGCGCCAGCAACCCAAGACCCAACTCCTACAATGAGCAGTTCTTC
TRBJ1-5 TRBV6-5 - 18 - CASSYTGQTATSNQPQHF TGTGCCAGCAGTTATACCGGGCAGACAGCCACTAGCAATCAGCCCCAGCATTTT
TRBJ1-1 TRBV6-1 many 14 - CASSEGGGPFEAFF TGTGCCAGCAGTGAAGGCGGGGGACCCTTTGAAGCTTTCTTT
TRBJ2-1 TRBV28 - 17 - CASIPRPAVRGYNEQFF TGTGCCAGCATACCCAGACCGGCCGTGAGGGGCTACAATGAGCAGTTCTTC
TRBJ2-7 TRBV11-2 - 13 - CVSSFGGDSEQYF TGTGTCAGCAGCTTCGGTGGGGATAGCGAGCAGTACTTC
TRBJ2-1 TRBV29-1 - 15 TRBD2 CSVELAGGFYNEQFF TGCAGCGTTGAATTAGCGGGAGGGTTCTACAATGAGCAGTTCTTC
TRBJ2-5 TRBV4-3 once 14 - CVSSQGDARSTQYF TGTGTCAGTAGCCAAGGGGACGCCAGATCGACCCAGTACTTC
TRBJ1-5 TRBV10-2 - 12 - CASGESGQPQHF TGCGCCAGCGGTGAGTCTGGTCAACCCCAGCATTTT
TRBJ2-7 TRBV6-1 - 14 - CASGEARVSYEQYF TGTGCCAGCGGTGAAGCGCGGGTTTCCTACGAGCAGTACTTT
TRBJ1-1 TRBV19 few 14 - CASSTNGPWAQAFF TGTGCCAGTAGCACAAACGGACCGTGGGCGCAAGCTTTCTTT
TRBJ1-2 TRBV11-2 - 18 TRBD1 CAGSFFPRGQGWPYGYTF TGTGCCGGCAGCTTTTTTCCAAGGGGGCAAGGGTGGCCCTATGGCTACACCTTC
TRBJ2-2 TRBV14 - 14 - CASSQRRLVRELFF TGTGCCAGCAGCCAACGCAGGCTGGTCAGGGAGCTGTTTTTT
TRBJ2-1 TRBV5-1 many 15 TRBD2 CASSSGLAAYNEQFF TGCGCCAGCAGCTCAGGACTAGCGGCCTACAATGAGCAGTTCTTC